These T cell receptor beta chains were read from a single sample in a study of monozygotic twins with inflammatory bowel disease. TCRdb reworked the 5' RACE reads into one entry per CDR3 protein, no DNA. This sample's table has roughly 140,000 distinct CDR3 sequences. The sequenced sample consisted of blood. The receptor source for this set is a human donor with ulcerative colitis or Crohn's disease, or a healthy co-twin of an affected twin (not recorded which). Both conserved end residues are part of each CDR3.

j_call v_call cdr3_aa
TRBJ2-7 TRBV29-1 CSVSGTVDLGSYEQYF
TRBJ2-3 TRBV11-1 CASSFRLGVSYSTDTQYF
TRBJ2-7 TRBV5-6 CASSLWSYEQYF
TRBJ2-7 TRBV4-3 CASSQDWGNSGEQYF
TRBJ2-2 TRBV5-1 CASSVGLDTGELFF
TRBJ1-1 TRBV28 CASSWTVMNTEAFF
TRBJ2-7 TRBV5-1 CASSLGRDRREQYF
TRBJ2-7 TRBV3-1 CASSNKREQYF
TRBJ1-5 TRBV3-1 CASSHGDRGSNQPQHF
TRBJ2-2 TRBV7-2 CASSPRVADTGELFF
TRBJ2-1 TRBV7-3 CASSYSPGQGEYNEQFF
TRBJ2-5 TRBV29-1 CSIRNLAYQETQYF
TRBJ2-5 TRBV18 CASSPLAGVQETQYF
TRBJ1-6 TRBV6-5 CASSWGRLINSPLHF
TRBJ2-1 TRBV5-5 CASSPSAEQFF
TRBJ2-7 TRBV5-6 CASSAEGTGVYEQYF
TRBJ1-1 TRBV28 CASSGSQGDTEAFF